A selection of T cell receptor beta chains follows, all from one sample in a study of T cell repertoires in cytomegalovirus infection. TCRdb itself ran the reads through MiXCR, one entry per CDR3 protein. This sample has fewer than 850,000 distinct CDR3 sequences; about 27% occur once, and the top ten carry around 13%. No antigen has been assigned to these receptors. The sample here was cultured CD8+ T cells from PBMCs, taken from culture after CMV antigen stimulation. Every receptor here comes from a human donor in good health (CMV status not recorded). Some clones in this sample may be carry-over from other donors' samples. CDR3s include the opening cysteine and the closing phenylalanine or tryptophan. D genes are given only for firm matches. Some rows have no size entry. The others give once, few or many, or a class for an expanded clone.

CDR3aa,CDR3nt,abundance,v_gene,j_gene,d_gene
CSAEKDTEAFF,TGCAGTGCAGAGAAGGACACTGAAGCTTTCTTT,.,TRBV20-1,TRBJ1-1,.
CASGSAGGILNEQFF,TGTGCTAGTGGTTCCGCTGGGGGGATCTTGAATGAGCAGTTCTTC,.,TRBV12-5,TRBJ2-1,.
CVSSLDWGDPLGDTQYF,TGTGTCAGCAGCTTAGATTGGGGGGATCCTCTGGGAGATACGCAGTATTTT,.,TRBV7-2,TRBJ2-3,.
CASSLAGGRLETQYF,TGTGCCAGCAGTCTAGCGGGGGGGCGGTTAGAGACCCAGTACTTC,few,TRBV27,TRBJ2-5,TRBD2
CASNERGTYNEQFF,TGTGCCAGCAATGAGCGGGGAACCTACAATGAGCAGTTCTTC,.,TRBV12-3/TRBV12-4,TRBJ2-1,TRBD2
CASSSLQGPPRNTEAFF,TGTGCCAGCAGTTCCCTACAGGGGCCCCCTCGGAACACTGAAGCTTTCTTT,.,TRBV27,TRBJ1-1,TRBD1
CASSMADNTEAFF,TGTGCCAGTAGTATGGCAGATAACACTGAAGCTTTCTTT,.,TRBV19,TRBJ1-1,.
CSARLRGGTFNEQFF,TGCAGTGCTAGATTGCGGGGGGGCACGTTTAATGAGCAGTTCTTC,.,TRBV20-1,TRBJ2-1,TRBD2
CASRPKFGQDFYGYTF,TGTGCCAGCAGGCCAAAATTCGGACAGGACTTCTATGGCTACACCTTC,.,TRBV6-5,TRBJ1-2,TRBD1
CASSPLKRGAFTDTQYF,TGTGCCAGCAGCCCTTTAAAGCGGGGGGCGTTCACAGATACGCAGTATTTT,few,TRBV11-2,TRBJ2-3,TRBD2
CASSQPPGPRWELFF,TGTGCCAGCAGCCAGCCCCCGGGACCCCGGTGGGAGCTGTTTTTT,few,TRBV14,TRBJ2-2,.
CASSPLLGELFF,TGTGCCAGTAGTCCTCTCTTAGGGGAGCTGTTTTTT,.,TRBV19,TRBJ2-2,.
CASSLNGLYNEQFF,TGTGCCAGCAGTTTGAACGGGTTGTACAATGAGCAGTTCTTC,.,TRBV27,TRBJ2-1,.
CASSAFRLRDRRIYNEQFF,TGTGCCAGCAGTGCCTTCCGGTTGAGGGACAGGCGTATCTACAATGAGCAGTTCTTC,many,TRBV6-1,TRBJ2-1,TRBD1
CASTLTDSSYNEQFF,TGTGCCAGTACCCTGACTGACAGCTCCTACAATGAGCAGTTCTTC,.,TRBV19,TRBJ2-1,.
CASSGEEDSNQPQHF,TGTGCCAGCAGTGGTGAGGAAGATAGCAATCAGCCCCAGCATTTT,.,TRBV2,TRBJ1-5,.
CASQGGQSGNTIYF,TGTGCCAGCCAAGGTGGACAGTCAGGAAACACCATATATTTT,.,TRBV12-3/TRBV12-4,TRBJ1-3,.
CASSPGGPNGYTF,TGTGCCAGCAGCCCAGGGGGCCCCAATGGCTACACCTTC,.,TRBV6-1,TRBJ1-2,TRBD1